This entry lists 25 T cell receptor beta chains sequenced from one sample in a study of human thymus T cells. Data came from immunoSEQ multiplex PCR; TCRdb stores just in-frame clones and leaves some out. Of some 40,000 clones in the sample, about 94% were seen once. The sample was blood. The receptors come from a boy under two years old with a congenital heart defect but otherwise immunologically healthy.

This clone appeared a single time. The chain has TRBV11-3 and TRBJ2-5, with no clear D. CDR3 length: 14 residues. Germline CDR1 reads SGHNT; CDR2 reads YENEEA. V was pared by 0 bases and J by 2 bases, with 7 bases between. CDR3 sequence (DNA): TGTGCCAGCAGCTTAGATTCGCTGCAAGAGACCCAGTACTTC. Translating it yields CASSLDSLQETQYF.

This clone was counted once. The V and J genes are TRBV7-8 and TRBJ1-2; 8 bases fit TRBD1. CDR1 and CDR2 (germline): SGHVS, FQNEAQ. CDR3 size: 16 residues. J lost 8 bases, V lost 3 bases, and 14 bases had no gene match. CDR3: CASSFERTGSLGGYTF. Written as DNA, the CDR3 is TGTGCCAGCAGCTTCGAAAGGACAGGGTCCTTGGGGGGCTACACCTTC.

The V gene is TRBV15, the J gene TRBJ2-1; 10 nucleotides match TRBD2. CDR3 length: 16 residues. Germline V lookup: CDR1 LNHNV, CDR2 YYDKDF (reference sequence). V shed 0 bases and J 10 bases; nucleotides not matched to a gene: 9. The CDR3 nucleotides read TGTGCCACCAGCAGAGATAGGCTAGCGGGGGCCCCAGAGCAGTTCTTC. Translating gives CATSRDRLAGAPEQFF.

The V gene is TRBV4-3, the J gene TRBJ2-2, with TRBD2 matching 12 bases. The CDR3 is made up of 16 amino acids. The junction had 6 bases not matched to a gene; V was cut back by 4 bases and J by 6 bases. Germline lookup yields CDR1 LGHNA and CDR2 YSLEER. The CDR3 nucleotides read TGCGCCAGCAGCCGCCTACTAGCGGGGGGTGCCGGGGAGCTGTTTTTT. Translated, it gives CASSRLLAGGAGELFF.

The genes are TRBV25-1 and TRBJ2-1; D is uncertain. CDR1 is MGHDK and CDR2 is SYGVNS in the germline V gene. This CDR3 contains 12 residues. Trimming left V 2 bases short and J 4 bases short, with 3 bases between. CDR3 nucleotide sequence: TGTGCCAGCAGTGAAACGTACAATGAGCAGTTCTTC. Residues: CASSETYNEQFF.

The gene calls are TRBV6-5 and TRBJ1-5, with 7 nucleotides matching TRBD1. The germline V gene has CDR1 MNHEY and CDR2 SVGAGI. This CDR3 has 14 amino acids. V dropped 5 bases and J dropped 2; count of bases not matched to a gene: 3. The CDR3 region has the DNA TGTGCCAGCAGTGCCAGGGGGGGCAATCAGCCCCAGCATTTT. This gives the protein CASSARGGNQPQHF.

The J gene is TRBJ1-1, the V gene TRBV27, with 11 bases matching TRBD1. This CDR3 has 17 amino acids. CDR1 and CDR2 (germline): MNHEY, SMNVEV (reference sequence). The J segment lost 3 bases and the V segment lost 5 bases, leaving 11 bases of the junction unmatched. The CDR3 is CASSPRAGQGADTEAFF. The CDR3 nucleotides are TGTGCCAGCAGTCCTCGAGCAGGACAGGGGGCAGACACTGAAGCTTTCTTT.

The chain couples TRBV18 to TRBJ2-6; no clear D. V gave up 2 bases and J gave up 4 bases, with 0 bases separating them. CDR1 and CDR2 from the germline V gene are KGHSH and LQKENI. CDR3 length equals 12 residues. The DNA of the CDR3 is TGTGCCAGCTCACCAGGGGCCAACGTCCTGACTTTC. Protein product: CASSPGANVLTF.

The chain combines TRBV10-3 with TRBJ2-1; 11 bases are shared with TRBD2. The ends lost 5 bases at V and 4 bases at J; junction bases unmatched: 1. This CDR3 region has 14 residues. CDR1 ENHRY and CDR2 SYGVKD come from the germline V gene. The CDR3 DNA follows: TGTGCCATCAGTCTAGCGGGGGGATACAATGAGCAGTTCTTC. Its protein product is CAISLAGGYNEQFF.

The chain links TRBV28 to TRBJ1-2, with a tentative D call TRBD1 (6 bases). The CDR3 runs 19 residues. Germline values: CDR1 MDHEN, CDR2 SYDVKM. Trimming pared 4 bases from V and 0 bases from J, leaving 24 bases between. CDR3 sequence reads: CASSSLIIAHRVSNYGYTF. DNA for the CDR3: TGTGCCAGCAGTTCCTTAATTATTGCCCACAGGGTCTCTAACTATGGCTACACCTTC.

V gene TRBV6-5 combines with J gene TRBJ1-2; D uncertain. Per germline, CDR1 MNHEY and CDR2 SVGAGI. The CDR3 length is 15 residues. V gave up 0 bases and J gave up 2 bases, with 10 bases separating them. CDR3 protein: CASSYSINGNYGYTF. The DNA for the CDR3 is TGTGCCAGCAGTTACTCGATTAACGGCAACTATGGCTACACCTTC.

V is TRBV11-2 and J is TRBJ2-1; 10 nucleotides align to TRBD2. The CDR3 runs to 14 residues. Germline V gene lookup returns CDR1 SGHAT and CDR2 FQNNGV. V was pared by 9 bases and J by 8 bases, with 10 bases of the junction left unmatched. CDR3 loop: CASGPSGGGDEQFF. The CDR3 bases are TGTGCCAGTGGGCCTAGCGGGGGAGGAGATGAGCAGTTCTTC.

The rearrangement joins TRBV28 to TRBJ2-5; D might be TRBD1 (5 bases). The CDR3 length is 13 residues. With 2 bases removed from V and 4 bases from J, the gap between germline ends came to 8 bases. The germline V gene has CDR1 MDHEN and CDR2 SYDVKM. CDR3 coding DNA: TGTGCCAGCAGTTTAAGAACAGGAGAGACCCAGTACTTC. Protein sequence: CASSLRTGETQYF.

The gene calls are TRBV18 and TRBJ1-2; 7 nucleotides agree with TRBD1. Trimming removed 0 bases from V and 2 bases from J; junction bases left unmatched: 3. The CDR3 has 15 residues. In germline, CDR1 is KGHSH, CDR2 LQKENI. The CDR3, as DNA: TGTGCCAGCTCACCACCAGGGGGCTGGAACTATGGCTACACCTTC. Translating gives CASSPPGGWNYGYTF. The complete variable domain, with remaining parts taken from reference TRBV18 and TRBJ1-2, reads NAGVMQNPRHLVRRRGQEARLRCSPMKGHSHVYWYRQLPEEGLKFMVYLQKENIIDESGMPKERFSAEFPKEGPSILRIQQVVRGDSAAYFCASSPPGGWNYGYTFGSGTRLTVV.

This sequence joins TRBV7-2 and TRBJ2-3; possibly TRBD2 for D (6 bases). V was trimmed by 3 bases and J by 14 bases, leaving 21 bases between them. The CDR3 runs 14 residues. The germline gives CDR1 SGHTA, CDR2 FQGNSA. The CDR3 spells CASSLVGGAQRWYF. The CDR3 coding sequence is TGTGCCAGCAGCTTGGTCGGCGGGGCTCAACGCTGGTATTTT.

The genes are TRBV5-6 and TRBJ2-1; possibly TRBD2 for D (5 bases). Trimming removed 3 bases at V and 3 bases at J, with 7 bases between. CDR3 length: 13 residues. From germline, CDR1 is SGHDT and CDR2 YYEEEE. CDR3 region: CASSSDYYNEQFF. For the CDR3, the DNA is TGTGCCAGCAGCTCTGACTACTACAATGAGCAGTTCTTC.

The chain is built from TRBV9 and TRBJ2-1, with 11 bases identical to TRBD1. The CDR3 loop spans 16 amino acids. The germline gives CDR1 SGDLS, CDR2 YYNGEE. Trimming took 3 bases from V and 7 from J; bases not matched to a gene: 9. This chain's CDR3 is CASSDPGTGGLNEQFF. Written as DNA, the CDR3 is TGTGCCAGCAGCGATCCCGGGACAGGGGGTTTAAATGAGCAGTTCTTC.

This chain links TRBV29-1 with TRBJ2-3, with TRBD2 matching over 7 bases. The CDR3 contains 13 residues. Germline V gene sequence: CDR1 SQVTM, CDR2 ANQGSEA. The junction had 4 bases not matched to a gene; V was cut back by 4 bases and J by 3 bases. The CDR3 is CSVGTRFTDTQYF. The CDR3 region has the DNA TGCAGCGTTGGGACTAGATTTACAGATACGCAGTATTTT.

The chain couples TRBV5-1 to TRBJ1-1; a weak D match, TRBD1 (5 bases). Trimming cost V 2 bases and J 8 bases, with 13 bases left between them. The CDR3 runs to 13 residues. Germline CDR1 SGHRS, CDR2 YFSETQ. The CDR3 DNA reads TGCGCCAGCAGCTTATACGCCTCAGGGGAAGCTTTCTTT. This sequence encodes CASSLYASGEAFF.

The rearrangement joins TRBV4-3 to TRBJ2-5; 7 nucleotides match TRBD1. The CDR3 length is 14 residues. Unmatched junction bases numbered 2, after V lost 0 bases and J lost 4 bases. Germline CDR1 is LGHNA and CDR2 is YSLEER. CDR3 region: CASSQDYRGETQYF. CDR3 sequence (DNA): TGCGCCAGCAGCCAAGATTACAGGGGAGAGACCCAGTACTTC.

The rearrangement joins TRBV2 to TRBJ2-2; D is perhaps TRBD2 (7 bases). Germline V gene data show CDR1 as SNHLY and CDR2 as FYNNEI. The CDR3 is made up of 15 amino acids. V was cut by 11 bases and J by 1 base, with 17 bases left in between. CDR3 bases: TGTGCCGGAAAACCGGGGGGCCAGAACACCGGGGAGCTGTTTTTT. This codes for CAGKPGGQNTGELFF. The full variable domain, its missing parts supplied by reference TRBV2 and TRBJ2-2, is EPEVTQTPSHQVTQMGQEVILRCVPISNHLYFYWYRQILGQKVEFLVSFYNNEISEKSEIFDDQFSVERPDGSNFTLKIRSTKLEDSAMYFCAGKPGGQNTGELFFGEGSRLTVL.

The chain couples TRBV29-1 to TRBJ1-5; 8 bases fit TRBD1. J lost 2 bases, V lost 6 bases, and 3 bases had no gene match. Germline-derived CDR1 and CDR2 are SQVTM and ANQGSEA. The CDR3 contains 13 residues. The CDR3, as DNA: TGCAGCGTAAAACAGGGGGGCAATCAGCCCCAGCATTTT. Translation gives CSVKQGGNQPQHF.

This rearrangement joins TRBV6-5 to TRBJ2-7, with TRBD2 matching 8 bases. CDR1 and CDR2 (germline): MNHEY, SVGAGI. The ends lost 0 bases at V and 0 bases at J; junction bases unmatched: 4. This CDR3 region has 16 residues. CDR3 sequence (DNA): TGTGCCAGCAGTTACTCAAGCGGGGGTCTCTCCTACGAGCAGTACTTC. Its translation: CASSYSSGGLSYEQYF.

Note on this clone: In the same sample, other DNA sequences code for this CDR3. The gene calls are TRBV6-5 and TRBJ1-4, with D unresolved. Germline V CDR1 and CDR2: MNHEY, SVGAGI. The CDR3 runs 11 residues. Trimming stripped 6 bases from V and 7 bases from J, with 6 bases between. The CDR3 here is CASSYREKLFF. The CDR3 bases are TGTGCCAGCAGCTACCGTGAAAAACTGTTTTTT.

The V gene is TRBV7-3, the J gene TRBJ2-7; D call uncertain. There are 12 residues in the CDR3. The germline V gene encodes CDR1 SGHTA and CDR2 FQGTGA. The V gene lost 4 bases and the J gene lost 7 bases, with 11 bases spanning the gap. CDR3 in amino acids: CASSSKCTEQYF. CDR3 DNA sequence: TGTGCCAGCAGCTCCAAGTGTACGGAGCAGTACTTC.